The entry that follows covers one T cell receptor (beta chain) sequence. Here the CDR3 omits its conserved ending phenylalanine or tryptophan, so a read error is the likely source. No DNA is shown, since the ends of the CDR3 on it are uncertain; the CDR3 is the one TCRdb lists. The template was RNA from unsorted bulk tissue. Three rounds of nested PCR, following a modified ARM-PCR protocol, produced the TCRbeta library. TCRdb ran MiXCR on the multiplex PCR reads and lists one entry per CDR3 protein. The sample has fewer than 130,000 distinct CDR3 sequences, over 75% seen once. The sample comes from a study of tumor and adjacent non-tumor tissue in lung cancer. The receptor comes from a man in his sixties or seventies with non-small cell lung cancer. Sample: lung tumor tissue.

CDR3 sequence reads: CASSQWTEREPYL. This chain links TRBV11-2 with TRBJ2-7. Germline V gene data show CDR1 as SGHAT and CDR2 as FQNNGV. Counting both end residues, the CDR3 totals 13 amino acids.